A single sample gave rise to the 32 T cell receptor beta chains below, sequenced in a study of shared clonotypes between healthy human individuals. TCRdb's copy holds only in-frame clones and misses some; the assay was immunoSEQ multiplex PCR. The table lists about 660,000 clones, approximately 79% of them singletons. Sequenced input: memory CD4+ T cells sorted from blood. Indicated subset: CD45RA-negative fraction. The receptors were sampled from a woman in her 30s in good health.

This clone was seen just once. The chain has TRBV28 and TRBJ2-5; D unclear. V gave up 5 bases and J gave up 1 base, with 11 bases separating them. CDR3 size: 14 residues. Germline lookup yields CDR1 MDHEN and CDR2 SYDVKM. CDR3 in DNA: TGTGCCAGCAGTCTACTACCGTTCCAAGAGACCCAGTACTTC. Translated: CASSLLPFQETQYF. The full variable domain, with the rest looked up from reference TRBV28 and TRBJ2-5, is DVKVTQSSRYLVKRTGEKVFLECVQDMDHENMFWYRQDPGLGLRLIYFSYDVKMKEKGDIPEGYSVSREKKERFSLILESASTNQTSMYLCASSLLPFQETQYFGPGTRLLVL.

This sequence joins TRBV7-9 and TRBJ1-3, with D tentatively TRBD1 (5 bases). CDR1 SEHNR and CDR2 FQNEAQ come from the germline V gene (reference sequence). V lost 8 bases and J lost 4, with 9 bases in between. CDR3 length equals 12 residues. CDR3 sequence (DNA): TGTGCCAGCCAGGGCCGGGGAAACACCATATATTTT. Translated, it gives CASQGRGNTIYF.

The rearrangement links TRBV2 to TRBJ2-4, with D possibly being TRBD1 or TRBD2 (5 bases each). Per germline, CDR1 SNHLY and CDR2 FYNNEI. Trimming took 3 bases from V and 0 from J, leaving 18 bases between them. CDR3 length: 18 amino acids. CDR3 DNA sequence: TGTGCCAGCAGTGACGGGACCGCAGGGATTCTAGCCAAAAACATTCAGTACTTC. Translation: CASSDGTAGILAKNIQYF.

This clone was counted at least ten times. This sample includes further DNA sequences coding for the same CDR3. The chain carries TRBV2 and TRBJ1-5, with no clear D. V was cut by 2 bases and J by 1 base, with 0 bases left in between. The CDR3 contains 12 residues. Per the germline V gene, CDR1 is SNHLY and CDR2 is FYNNEI. The chain's CDR3 is CASSESNQPQHF. CDR3 in DNA: TGTGCCAGCAGTGAAAGCAATCAGCCCCAGCATTTT.

This rearrangement joins TRBV6-6 to TRBJ2-2; possibly TRBD2 for D (5 bases). The germline CDR1 and CDR2 sequences are MNHNY and SVGAGI (reference sequence). Trimming cost V 2 bases and J 6 bases, with 13 bases left between them. There are 15 residues in the CDR3. The CDR3 DNA is TGTGCCAGCAGTTACGGGAGCCCAGTACCCGGGGAGCTGTTTTTT. Residues: CASSYGSPVPGELFF.

This chain joins TRBV28 and TRBJ1-5, with no clear D. V was clipped by 6 bases and J by 7 bases, with 10 bases between them. Germline V gene lookup returns CDR1 MDHEN and CDR2 SYDVKM. The CDR3 extends over 12 amino acids. CDR3 residues: CASSTLPQPQHF. The DNA for the CDR3 is TGTGCCAGCAGCACCCTACCCCAGCCCCAGCATTTT. The full variable domain, rest sourced from reference TRBV28 and TRBJ1-5, is DVKVTQSSRYLVKRTGEKVFLECVQDMDHENMFWYRQDPGLGLRLIYFSYDVKMKEKGDIPEGYSVSREKKERFSLILESASTNQTSMYLCASSTLPQPQHFGDGTRLSIL.

Note on this clone: Other DNA sequences in this specimen translate into the identical CDR3. This rearrangement joins TRBV19 to TRBJ2-7; D remains unclear. The CDR3 contains 14 residues. V lost 3 bases, J lost 0 bases, and 9 bases lay in between. Germline CDR1 is LNHDA and CDR2 is SQIVND (reference sequence). CDR3 protein: CASSITGSSYEQYF. The CDR3 bases are TGTGCCAGTAGTATTACCGGGTCCTCCTACGAGCAGTACTTC.

V is TRBV7-2 and J is TRBJ2-7, with D hard to call. The CDR3 consists of 14 residues. Germline V gene lookup returns CDR1 SGHTA and CDR2 FQGNSA. Trimming removed 1 base at V and 3 bases at J, with 10 bases between. The CDR3 bases are TGTGCCAGCAGCTTAGAATATTTGGGCTACGAGCAGTACTTC. Translating it yields CASSLEYLGYEQYF.

Of note for this clone: This may be a read error: a much more frequent sequence differs by one nucleotide. The same CDR3 is also encoded by other DNA sequences in this sample. The V and J genes are TRBV6-1 and TRBJ2-5, with D unresolved. CDR3 length: 11 amino acids. V lost 4 bases to trimming and J lost 5 bases, with 5 bases between them. The V gene's germline CDR1 is MNHNS and CDR2 SASEGT. The DNA of the CDR3 is TGTGCCAGCAGTGTAGGGGAGACCCAGTACTTC. Amino acid sequence: CASSVGETQYF.

The chain links TRBV28 to TRBJ1-4; D is unresolved. In germline, CDR1 is MDHEN, CDR2 SYDVKM. The CDR3 runs 18 residues. V lost 2 bases and J lost 0, with 16 bases in between. DNA for the CDR3: TGTGCCAGCAGTTTAACGCCTCTTCCGGCGGCAACTAATGAAAAACTGTTTTTT. This translates into CASSLTPLPAATNEKLFF.

The rearrangement uses TRBV4-2 and TRBJ1-3, with 11 bases lining up with TRBD1. The CDR3 is made up of 17 amino acids. Germline V lookup: CDR1 LGHNA, CDR2 YNFKEQ. Trimming took 3 bases from V and 0 from J; bases not matched to a gene: 4. This CDR3 is CASSQGTGGASGNTIYF. The CDR3 region has the DNA TGTGCCAGCAGCCAGGGGACAGGGGGGGCCTCTGGAAACACCATATATTTT.

Points on this clone: At the DNA level, this CDR3 is encoded by other sequences in the same sample as well. J is TRBJ1-5 and V is TRBV5-1; a weak D match, TRBD1 (6 bases). The germline V gene has CDR1 SGHRS and CDR2 YFSETQ. The CDR3 totals 13 residues. Trimming removed 0 bases at V and 7 bases at J, with 8 bases between. In nucleotides, the CDR3 is TGCGCCAGCAGCTTGGAGGGGGGACAGCCCCAGCATTTT. This gives the protein CASSLEGGQPQHF.

This chain uses TRBV10-3 with TRBJ2-3; maybe TRBD2 (5 bases). This CDR3 region has 13 residues. V shed 5 bases and J shed 2 bases, with 8 bases lying between them. Looked up from germline, CDR1 is ENHRY and CDR2 is SYGVKD. CDR3 amino acids: CAISYGVTDTQYF. In nucleotides, the CDR3 is TGTGCCATCAGTTACGGGGTCACAGATACGCAGTATTTT.

The rearrangement links TRBV7-9 to TRBJ2-3; D may be TRBD2 (6 bases). The V end was cut by 5 bases, the J end by 14 bases, with 17 bases between. The germline V gene encodes CDR1 SEHNR and CDR2 FQNEAQ (reference sequence). This CDR3 region has 12 residues. As DNA, the CDR3 is TGTGCCAGCAGCCCCGGGGACCGCGGGATGTATTTT. Translation: CASSPGDRGMYF.

The V call is TRBV11-2, the J call TRBJ2-1, with D uncertain. The germline gives CDR1 SGHAT, CDR2 FQNNGV. Trimming cost V 6 bases and J 4 bases, with 4 bases left between them. This CDR3 is 11 amino acids long. The CDR3 spells CASRNYNEQFF. The CDR3 coding sequence is TGTGCCAGCAGGAATTACAATGAGCAGTTCTTC.

The chain combines TRBV10-2 with TRBJ2-7; maybe TRBD2 (5 bases). The germline V gene encodes CDR1 WSHSY and CDR2 SAAADI. V was clipped by 11 bases and J by 4 bases, with 15 bases between them. The CDR3 sequence is 12 residues long. CDR3 residues: CAETRERYEQYF. The CDR3 region has the DNA TGCGCCGAGACGAGGGAAAGGTACGAGCAGTACTTC.

This clone has a single count. This specimen includes other DNA sequences encoding the same CDR3. This chain joins TRBV18 and TRBJ1-4; D unclear. The V end was cut by 1 base, the J end by 4 bases, with 7 bases between. The V gene's germline CDR1 is KGHSH and CDR2 LQKENI. The CDR3 is made up of 14 amino acids. The CDR3 sequence: CASSPRGDNEKLFF. The CDR3 DNA reads as TGTGCCAGCTCACCACGAGGTGATAATGAAAAACTGTTTTTT.

This clone was seen many times. The chain couples TRBV5-1 to TRBJ2-3; D is ambiguous. The ends were cut back, 7 bases at V and 4 bases at J, with 16 bases in the middle. The CDR3 sequence is 14 residues long. Looked up from germline, CDR1 is SGHRS and CDR2 is YFSETQ. CDR3 in DNA: TGCGCCAGCGGTTCTGTGGATGAGGCAGATACGCAGTATTTT. This sequence encodes CASGSVDEADTQYF.

This clone was seen only once. This chain connects TRBV29-1 to TRBJ2-3; D may be TRBD1 (5 bases). CDR1 and CDR2 (germline): SQVTM, ANQGSEA. The V and J ends lost 2 bases and 6 bases respectively, with 12 bases between them. This CDR3 has 13 amino acids. The CDR3 nucleotides are TGCAGCGTTGAAAGGGGTAGTACCGATACGCAGTATTTT. Translated: CSVERGSTDTQYF.

The chain combines TRBV7-9 with TRBJ1-4; maybe TRBD1 (5 bases). This CDR3 region has 15 residues. Germline CDR1 and CDR2: SEHNR and FQNEAQ (reference sequence). Deletions cut 1 base from V and 10 bases from J, with 16 bases between. The CDR3 here is CASSLGPGNQLKLFF. CDR3 in DNA: TGTGCCAGCAGCTTAGGCCCAGGGAATCAGTTAAAACTGTTTTTT. The variable domain in full, with the rest retrieved from reference TRBV7-9 and TRBJ1-4, is DTGVSQNPRHKITKRGQNVTFRCDPISEHNRLYWYRQTLGQGPEFLTYFQNEAQLEKSRLLSDRFSAERPKGSFSTLEIQRTEQGDSAMYLCASSLGPGNQLKLFFGSGTQLSVL.

The chain recombines TRBV7-2 with TRBJ2-1; TRBD1 aligns across 8 bases. V lost 6 bases, J lost 2 bases, and 9 bases stayed unmatched. CDR3 length: 16 amino acids. Germline CDR1 is SGHTA and CDR2 is FQGNSA. The DNA for the CDR3 is TGTGCCAGCAGGCAGGGGGCTTTGAACGCCTACAATGAGCAGTTCTTC. Protein: CASRQGALNAYNEQFF.

This chain connects TRBV7-9 to TRBJ2-3; the match to TRBD2 covers 7 bases. The trim removed 4 bases at V and 2 bases at J, leaving 6 bases unmatched. The CDR3 is 15 residues long. CDR1 SEHNR and CDR2 FQNEAQ come from the germline V gene (reference sequence). CDR3 DNA sequence: TGTGCCAGCAGCTCCCTGCGGGGGTACACAGATACGCAGTATTTT. It is translated as CASSSLRGYTDTQYF.

The chain couples TRBV10-1 to TRBJ2-6; D gene uncertain. This CDR3 is built from 14 residues. Germline assignment: CDR1 WNHNN and CDR2 SYGVQD (reference sequence). V dropped 3 bases and J dropped 0 bases, with 3 bases sitting between them. The CDR3 reads CASSDGSGANVLTF. The CDR3 DNA follows: TGCGCCAGCAGTGATGGCTCTGGGGCCAACGTCCTGACTTTC.

The rearrangement uses TRBV4-1 and TRBJ1-3; tentative D call: TRBD1 (5 bases). The CDR3 is made up of 16 amino acids. Trimming stripped 4 bases from V and 1 base from J, with 14 bases between. Germline CDR1 MGHRA, CDR2 YSYEKL. This CDR3 is CASSPGAAVSGNTIYF. As DNA, the CDR3 is TGCGCCAGCAGCCCCGGGGCAGCAGTTTCTGGAAACACCATATATTTT.

The chain combines TRBV7-9 with TRBJ2-4; 7 bases are a match to TRBD1. Germline V gene sequence: CDR1 SEHNR, CDR2 FQNEAQ (reference sequence). Trimming removed 5 bases from V and 3 bases from J; junction bases left unmatched: 10. The CDR3 is made up of 16 amino acids. Here the CDR3 DNA reads TGTGCCAGCAGCCCCACAGGGGCGTTCGTCAAAAACATTCAGTACTTC. Translation: CASSPTGAFVKNIQYF.

This clone was picked up one time. The J gene is TRBJ1-4, the V gene TRBV5-1, with 7 bases matching TRBD1. The germline gives CDR1 SGHRS, CDR2 YFSETQ. V lost 4 bases, J lost 7 bases, and 7 bases stayed unmatched. CDR3 length: 14 residues. CDR3 residues: CASSPGTVFEKLFF. The CDR3 DNA is TGCGCCAGCAGCCCCGGGACAGTATTTGAAAAACTGTTTTTT.

The V call is TRBV5-1, the J call TRBJ2-1; D remains unclear. CDR1 is SGHRS, CDR2 YFSETQ, per germline. The CDR3 loop spans 12 amino acids. Trimming took off 10 bases at V and 7 bases at J, with 15 bases between the two ends. Written as DNA, the CDR3 is TGCGCCCCACGGTTCGGGCAGAATGAGCAGTTCTTC. Protein: CAPRFGQNEQFF.

This clone was seen a handful of times. This chain joins TRBV19 and TRBJ2-2; 9 nucleotides agree with TRBD2. Germline V gene lookup returns CDR1 LNHDA and CDR2 SQIVND (reference sequence). V trimming: 5 bases; J trimming: 6 bases; junction bases outside the gene matches: 13. The length of the CDR3 is 17 residues. CDR3 protein: CASSGSPRGRASGELFF. The CDR3 coding sequence is TGTGCCAGTAGTGGGTCCCCCCGCGGGAGGGCCTCCGGGGAGCTGTTTTTT.

Note on this clone: Other DNA sequences within the sample encode an identical CDR3. The V and J genes are TRBV5-1 and TRBJ2-6; D not resolved. Trimming took off 0 bases at V and 1 base at J, with 2 bases between the two ends. Germline CDR1 SGHRS, CDR2 YFSETQ. The CDR3 is 14 residues long. Written as DNA, the CDR3 is TGCGCCAGCAGCTTGGATTCTGGGGCCAACGTCCTGACTTTC. It translates to CASSLDSGANVLTF.

This clone has just one count. The gene calls are TRBV2 and TRBJ1-1, with 9 positions matching TRBD1. The J segment lost 9 bases and the V segment lost 5 bases, leaving 7 bases of the junction unmatched. The CDR3 has 13 residues. The germline gives CDR1 SNHLY, CDR2 FYNNEI. The CDR3 loop is CASSTGTGQKAFF. The CDR3 nucleotides are TGTGCCAGCAGTACCGGGACAGGGCAAAAAGCTTTCTTT.

CDR3: CASSQESGGARYTGELFF. DNA of the CDR3: TGTGCCAGCAGCCAAGAATCGGGAGGGGCCCGATACACCGGGGAGCTGTTTTTT. This sequence joins TRBV4-2 and TRBJ2-2; 8 positions agree with TRBD2. Germline CDR1 reads LGHNA; CDR2 reads YNFKEQ. This CDR3 is built from 18 residues. J lost 3 bases, V lost 0 bases, and 9 bases had no gene match.

This chain links TRBV5-1 with TRBJ2-2; 9 nucleotides agree with TRBD2. The CDR3 is 20 residues long. Germline assignment: CDR1 SGHRS and CDR2 YFSETQ. The junction had 14 bases not matched to a gene; V was cut back by 0 bases and J by 2 bases. CDR3: CASSLVPLGRLAGNTGELFF. In nucleotides, the CDR3 is TGCGCCAGCAGCTTGGTCCCCCTCGGTAGGCTAGCGGGAAACACCGGGGAGCTGTTTTTT.